This passage covers 27 T cell receptor beta chains from one sample sequenced in a study of control samples from healthy donors and cancer patients. Using immunoSEQ multiplex PCR, the repertoire was profiled, and TCRdb retains in-frame clones only, with some absent. Seen here are about 130,000 clones, roughly 94% observed once, and the top ten hold about 14%. Sequenced sample: PBMCs. The receptors derive from a man between 60 and 75 years old with colorectal cancer.

The chain carries TRBV10-3 and TRBJ1-1; 10 nucleotides line up with TRBD1. CDR3 length equals 15 residues. Germline values: CDR1 ENHRY, CDR2 SYGVKD. The J segment lost 6 bases and the V segment lost 8 bases, leaving 12 bases of the junction unmatched. The CDR3 sequence is CAIAKRTGGQSEAFF. The CDR3, as DNA: TGTGCCATCGCGAAGAGGACAGGGGGACAGTCTGAAGCTTTCTTT.

This clone showed up just once. The chain uses TRBV29-1 and TRBJ1-1; 9 bases align to TRBD1. V lost 7 bases to trimming and J lost 5 bases; unmatched junction nucleotides: 11. The CDR3 is 14 residues long. CDR1 is SQVTM, CDR2 ANQGSEA, per germline. The CDR3: CSATGGLPGTEAFF. In DNA form, the CDR3 reads TGCAGCGCCACAGGGGGCCTGCCAGGGACTGAAGCTTTCTTT.

The chain couples TRBV9 to TRBJ2-4; possible D gene TRBD2, 5 bases. The CDR3 sequence is 14 residues long. V lost 7 bases and J 2 bases, leaving 13 bases between the germline ends. Germline CDR1 SGDLS, CDR2 YYNGEE. The CDR3 DNA sequence: TGTGCCAGCGGAGGAATTGGCTCCAAAAACATTCAGTACTTC. It yields the protein CASGGIGSKNIQYF.

The chain is built from TRBV5-1 and TRBJ2-3; D uncertain. CDR1 is SGHRS and CDR2 is YFSETQ in the germline V gene. The CDR3 extends over 12 amino acids. V lost 4 bases to trimming and J lost 1 base, with 4 bases between them. CDR3 amino acids: CASSAGTDTQYF. For the CDR3, the DNA is TGCGCCAGCAGCGCGGGCACAGATACGCAGTATTTT.

The chain combines TRBV6-5 with TRBJ2-5; 7 bases align to TRBD1. The germline V gene has CDR1 MNHEY and CDR2 SVGAGI. V lost 6 bases to trimming and J lost 1 base; unmatched junction nucleotides: 2. This CDR3 has 13 residues. This CDR3 is CASSGTVQETQYF. In nucleotides, the CDR3 is TGTGCCAGCAGCGGGACAGTCCAAGAGACCCAGTACTTC.

The rearrangement joins TRBV6-5 to TRBJ2-1; no definite D call. CDR3 length equals 10 residues. CDR1 and CDR2 (germline): MNHEY, SVGAGI. V lost 6 bases, J lost 9 bases, and 6 bases lay in between. CDR3 loop: CASRQGEQFF. As DNA, the CDR3 is TGTGCCAGCAGGCAAGGTGAGCAGTTCTTC.

The rearrangement joins TRBV6-2 or TRBV6-3 to TRBJ1-2; D is undetermined. Deletions cut 0 bases from V and 0 bases from J, with 17 bases between. The V gene's germline CDR1 is MNHEY and CDR2 SVGEGT. The length of the CDR3 is 18 residues. CDR3 in amino acids: CASSYSKFRTGANYGYTF. The CDR3 DNA reads TGTGCCAGCAGTTACTCGAAGTTCCGGACCGGAGCTAACTATGGCTACACCTTC.

The V and J genes are TRBV27 and TRBJ1-5; tentatively, D is TRBD1 (5 bases). Germline CDR1 reads MNHEY; CDR2 reads SMNVEV (reference sequence). This CDR3 has 15 residues. The V end was cut by 5 bases, the J end by 2 bases, with 13 bases between. Written as DNA, the CDR3 is TGTGCCAGCAGTCCCAAGAGGGGTGGCAATCAGCCCCAGCATTTT. Its protein product is CASSPKRGGNQPQHF.

The chain employs TRBV11-2 and TRBJ2-7; TRBD1 is a possible D gene (6 bases). V lost 2 bases and J lost 1, with 15 bases in between. Germline-derived CDR1 and CDR2 are SGHAT and FQNNGV. CDR3 length equals 16 residues. This CDR3 is CASSLNSDSGSYEQYF. CDR3 DNA sequence: TGTGCCAGCAGCTTAAATTCGGACAGCGGATCCTACGAGCAGTACTTC.

The chain uses TRBV27 and TRBJ1-5; D is possibly TRBD1 (6 bases). Germline CDR1 reads MNHEY; CDR2 reads SMNVEV (reference sequence). V lost 6 bases and J lost 6, with 18 bases in between. The CDR3 runs 15 residues. The CDR3: CASRLRQERGQPQHF. The CDR3 DNA reads as TGTGCCAGCAGGCTACGACAGGAAAGGGGTCAGCCCCAGCATTTT.

V is TRBV19 and J is TRBJ1-2; weak D call: TRBD1 (6 bases). This CDR3 has 15 amino acids. Looked up from germline, CDR1 is LNHDA and CDR2 is SQIVND (reference sequence). Trimming took off 2 bases at V and 1 base at J, with 11 bases between the two ends. CDR3 region: CASSIKQGYNYGYTF. The CDR3 DNA reads as TGTGCCAGTAGTATAAAACAGGGATATAACTATGGCTACACCTTC.

J is TRBJ1-6 and V is TRBV7-2, with unresolved D. Trimming removed 7 bases from V and 10 bases from J, with 14 bases in between. This CDR3 has 13 amino acids. In germline, CDR1 is SGHTA, CDR2 FQGNSA. The CDR3 reads CASNGERGSPLHF. The CDR3 DNA reads as TGTGCCAGCAACGGGGAACGTGGGTCACCCCTCCACTTT.

The V call is TRBV6-5, the J call TRBJ1-4, with 7 bases identical to TRBD1. The CDR3 runs to 16 residues. CDR1 MNHEY and CDR2 SVGAGI come from the germline V gene. V shed 0 bases, J shed 5 bases, and the junction held 6 bases outside the gene matches. In nucleotides, the CDR3 is TGTGCCAGCAGTTACTCCCGACAGGGTGAGAATGAAAAACTGTTTTTT. This codes for CASSYSRQGENEKLFF.

The chain couples TRBV7-2 to TRBJ1-3; D is perhaps TRBD1 (5 bases). Germline V gene sequence: CDR1 SGHTA, CDR2 FQGNSA. Between the trimmed V and J ends, which lost 5 bases and 0 bases, there was a span of 14 bases. The CDR3 contains 16 residues. CDR3 sequence: CASSAGTVSSGNTIYF. In nucleotides, the CDR3 is TGTGCCAGCAGCGCCGGGACGGTGAGCTCTGGAAACACCATATATTTT.

This chain joins TRBV27 and TRBJ2-7; tentative D call: TRBD2 (5 bases). This CDR3 is 13 amino acids long. From germline, CDR1 is MNHEY and CDR2 SMNVEV (reference sequence). V lost 9 bases and J lost 2, with 14 bases in between. DNA of the CDR3: TGTGCCAGTACCGGGAAGTCAGCCTACGAGCAGTACTTC. As protein: CASTGKSAYEQYF.

The V and J genes are TRBV5-1 and TRBJ1-4; D ambiguous. This CDR3 is 11 amino acids long. CDR1 is SGHRS and CDR2 is YFSETQ in the germline V gene. Trimming shortened V by 4 bases and J by 5 bases, and 3 bases separated the two germline ends. CDR3 DNA: TGCGCCAGCAGCGGAAATGAAAAACTGTTTTTT. Translated: CASSGNEKLFF.

CDR3 region: CSVRDTSSGANVLTF. CDR3 DNA sequence: TGCAGCGTGCGGGACACGAGCTCTGGGGCCAACGTCCTGACTTTC. V gene TRBV29-1 combines with J gene TRBJ2-6; either TRBD1 or TRBD2 may supply D (6 bases each). This CDR3 is built from 15 residues. Trimming shortened V by 6 bases and J by 0 bases, and 12 bases separated the two germline ends. From germline, CDR1 is SQVTM and CDR2 ANQGSEA.

The chain has TRBV7-2 and TRBJ2-7; no reliable D call. The CDR3 consists of 13 residues. Per the germline V gene, CDR1 is SGHTA and CDR2 is FQGNSA. V lost 4 bases and J lost 6, with 13 bases in between. The CDR3 region has the DNA TGTGCCAGCAGCTCCCCCGGTACCCGCGAGCAGTACTTC. This gives the protein CASSSPGTREQYF.

The chain has TRBV3-1 (or the pseudogene TRBV3-2) and TRBJ1-2; the match to TRBD1 covers 7 bases. Per germline, CDR1 LGHDT and CDR2 YNNKEL (reference sequence). CDR3 length equals 14 residues. After removal of 1 base from V and 7 bases from J, the junction contained 6 bases not matched to a gene. This CDR3 reads CASSQVEGASGYTF. In DNA form, the CDR3 reads TGTGCCAGCAGCCAAGTAGAGGGGGCGAGTGGCTACACCTTC.

The chain combines TRBV5-1 with TRBJ2-1, with D tentatively TRBD1 (6 bases). The CDR3 is made up of 16 amino acids. The germline V gene encodes CDR1 SGHRS and CDR2 YFSETQ. Trimming cost V 1 base and J 5 bases, with 16 bases left between them. The CDR3 loop reads CASSLPKTGPHNEQFF. The CDR3 DNA sequence: TGCGCCAGCAGCTTGCCCAAAACAGGGCCCCACAATGAGCAGTTCTTC.

This chain joins TRBV7-2 and TRBJ1-5, with 9 bases lining up with TRBD1. V lost 5 bases and J lost 6; bases outside the gene matches: 8. In germline, CDR1 is SGHTA, CDR2 FQGNSA. The CDR3 covers 15 residues. The CDR3 protein is CASSLGQGIFQPQHF. The CDR3 DNA is TGTGCCAGCAGCCTGGGACAGGGAATTTTTCAGCCCCAGCATTTT.

This chain links TRBV2 with TRBJ1-4; D is undetermined. Germline values: CDR1 SNHLY, CDR2 FYNNEI. This CDR3 has 16 residues. The ends were cut back, 3 bases at V and 4 bases at J, with 15 bases in the middle. CDR3 in DNA: TGTGCCAGCAGTGAGGCAGGCGGGGTCGTTAATGAAAAACTGTTTTTT. This sequence encodes CASSEAGGVVNEKLFF. The complete variable domain, with remaining parts taken from reference TRBV2 and TRBJ1-4, reads EPEVTQTPSHQVTQMGQEVILRCVPISNHLYFYWYRQILGQKVEFLVSFYNNEISEKSEIFDDQFSVERPDGSNFTLKIRSTKLEDSAMYFCASSEAGGVVNEKLFFGSGTQLSVL.

This clone has just one count. The V gene is TRBV19, the J gene TRBJ1-2, with 9 bases lining up with TRBD1. The CDR3 covers 14 residues. Germline assignment: CDR1 LNHDA and CDR2 SQIVND (reference sequence). J was trimmed by 3 bases and V by 7 bases; bases with no gene match: 6. This chain's CDR3 is CASKPGQGDYGYTF. The CDR3 region has the DNA TGTGCCAGTAAACCGGGACAGGGAGACTATGGCTACACCTTC.

The chain joins TRBV12-3 or TRBV12-4 to TRBJ1-4, with a weak D call TRBD1 (6 bases). The CDR3 covers 12 residues. V was trimmed by 11 bases and J by 8 bases, leaving 15 bases between them. CDR3 residues: CASRRGAEKLFF. In DNA form, the CDR3 reads TGTGCCTCCAGAAGGGGGGCAGAAAAACTGTTTTTT.

The chain has TRBV30 and TRBJ2-7, with D unresolved. Germline V gene lookup returns CDR1 GTSNPN and CDR2 SVGIG (reference sequence). With 3 bases removed from V and 3 bases from J, the gap between germline ends came to 6 bases. CDR3 length: 11 amino acids. The CDR3 region is CAWSANYEQYF. For the CDR3, the DNA is TGTGCCTGGAGCGCCAACTACGAGCAGTACTTC.

The chain uses TRBV19 and TRBJ2-7; 13 bases are a match to TRBD2. V lost 6 bases to trimming and J lost 0 bases; unmatched junction nucleotides: 14. The CDR3 length is 19 residues. Germline V gives CDR1 LNHDA, CDR2 SQIVND (reference sequence). The CDR3, as DNA: TGTGCCAGTAGAGGATCCCAGGGGACTAGCGGGGCTAGCTCCTACGAGCAGTACTTC. It specifies CASRGSQGTSGASSYEQYF. The full variable domain, completed using reference TRBV19 and TRBJ2-7, is DGGITQSPKYLFRKEGQNVTLSCEQNLNHDAMYWYRQDPGQGLRLIYYSQIVNDFQKGDIAEGYSVSREKKESFPLTVTSAQKNPTAFYLCASRGSQGTSGASSYEQYFGPGTRLTVT.

This rearrangement joins TRBV19 to TRBJ1-1; D not certain. The CDR3 is 16 residues long. Per germline, CDR1 LNHDA and CDR2 SQIVND (reference sequence). V was cut by 3 bases and J by 3 bases, with 17 bases left in between. The CDR3 spells CASSMVGITKDTEAFF. The CDR3 bases are TGTGCCAGTAGTATGGTTGGGATAACTAAGGACACTGAAGCTTTCTTT.